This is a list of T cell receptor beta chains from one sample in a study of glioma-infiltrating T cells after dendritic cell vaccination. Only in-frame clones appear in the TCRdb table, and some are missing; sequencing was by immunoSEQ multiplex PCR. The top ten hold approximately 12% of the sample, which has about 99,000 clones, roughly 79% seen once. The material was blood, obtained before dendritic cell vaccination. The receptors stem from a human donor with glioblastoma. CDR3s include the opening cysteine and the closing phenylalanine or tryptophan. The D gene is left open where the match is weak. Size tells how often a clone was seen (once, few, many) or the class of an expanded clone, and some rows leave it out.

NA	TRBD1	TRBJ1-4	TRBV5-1	TGCGCCAGCAGCTTGGGGACAGGGAGGGAAAAACTGTTTTTT	CASSLGTGREKLFF
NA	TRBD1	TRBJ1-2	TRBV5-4	TGTGCCAGCAGCCATCCGGGCACAGGGGTAGACTATGGCTACACCTTC	CASSHPGTGVDYGYTF
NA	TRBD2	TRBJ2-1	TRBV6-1	TGTGCCAGCAGTGAAGGTTCTAGCGGGGGTGTGCATGAGCAGTTCTTC	CASSEGSSGGVHEQFF
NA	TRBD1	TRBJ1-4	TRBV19	TGTGCCAGTACCCCCCCGGGACAGGGTAATGAAAAACTGTTTTTT	CASTPPGQGNEKLFF
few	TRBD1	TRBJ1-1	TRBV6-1	TGTGCCAGCAGTAAACGGACAGGGGAGGGTGAAGCTTTCTTT	CASSKRTGEGEAFF
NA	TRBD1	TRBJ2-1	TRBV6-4	TGTGCCAGCAGTCGACAGGGAAATAGCTACAATGAGCAGTTCTTC	CASSRQGNSYNEQFF
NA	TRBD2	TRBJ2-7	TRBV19	TGTGCCAGTAGCCAGGGACTAGCGGGGGGGCGATACGAGCAGTACTTC	CASSQGLAGGRYEQYF
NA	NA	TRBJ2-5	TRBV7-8	TGTGCCAGCAGCCGTACAGGGTTAAGCGAGACCCAGTACTTC	CASSRTGLSETQYF
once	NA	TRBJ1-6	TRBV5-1	TGCGCCAGCAGCTTGGATATTTATAATTCACCCCTCCACTTT	CASSLDIYNSPLHF
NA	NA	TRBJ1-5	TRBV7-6	TGTGCCAGCAGCTTAGGCGCAGGGGCCAATCAGCCCCAGCATTTT	CASSLGAGANQPQHF
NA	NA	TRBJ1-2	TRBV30	TGTGCCTGGAGTGGGGGCGGAAGGGGCTACACCTTC	CAWSGGGRGYTF
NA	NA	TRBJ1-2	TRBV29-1	TGCAGCGTTCTTGGAGGGCGAACCTATGGCTACACCTTC	CSVLGGRTYGYTF
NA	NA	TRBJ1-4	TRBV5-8	TGTGCCAGCAGCCCAGGACAGAGCAGCCGGAATGAAAAACTGTTTTTT	CASSPGQSSRNEKLFF
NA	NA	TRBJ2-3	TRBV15	TGTGCCACCAGCAGACCTCCCCCCACAGATACGCAGTATTTT	CATSRPPPTDTQYF
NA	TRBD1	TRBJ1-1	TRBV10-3	TGTGCCATCAGTGAGTCGGACAGGGAGGACACTGAAGCTTTCTTT	CAISESDREDTEAFF
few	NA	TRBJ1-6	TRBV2	TGTGCCAGCCAGGTCGGTTGGACCCTCCACTTT	CASQVGWTLHF
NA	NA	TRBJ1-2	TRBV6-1	TGTGCCATCAGTGAGTCGTCCCAGGCCCCCTACACCTTC	CAISESSQAPYTF
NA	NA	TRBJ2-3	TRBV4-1	TGCGCCAGCAGCCACATCGGGACTAGCACAGATACGCAGTATTTT	CASSHIGTSTDTQYF
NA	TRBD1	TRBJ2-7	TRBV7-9	TGTGCCAGCAGCCGAGAGTGGGGACAGTCCTACGAGCAGTACTTC	CASSREWGQSYEQYF
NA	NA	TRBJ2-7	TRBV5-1	TGCGCCAGCAGCTTATCAGGGCGCTCCTACGAGCAGTACTTC	CASSLSGRSYEQYF
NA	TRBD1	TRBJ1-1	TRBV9	TGTGCCAGCAGCTTGGACAGGGGGCTTTCTGAAGCTTTCTTT	CASSLDRGLSEAFF
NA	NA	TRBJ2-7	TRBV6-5	TGTGCCAGCAGTTGGGAACAGGGGCGGGGCGAGCAGTACTTC	CASSWEQGRGEQYF
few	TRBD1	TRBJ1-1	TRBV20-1	TGCAGTGCTGTACCCAGGGGGGAAGCTTTCTTT	CSAVPRGEAFF
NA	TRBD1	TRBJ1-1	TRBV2	TGTGCCAGCAGTTCCGGGACAGGGGCCGACACTGAAGCTTTCTTT	CASSSGTGADTEAFF
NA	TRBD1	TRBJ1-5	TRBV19	TGTGCCAGTAGTACAATGACAGGGTTGCCTTATAGCAATCAGCCCCAGCATTTT	CASSTMTGLPYSNQPQHF
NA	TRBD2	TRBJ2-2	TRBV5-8	TGTGCCAGCAGCTTCCCGACTAGCGGGGGCGACACCGGGGAGCTGTTTTTT	CASSFPTSGGDTGELFF
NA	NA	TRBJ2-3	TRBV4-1	TGCGCCAGCAGCCCCTCGGGAAGTGCCGATACGCAGTATTTT	CASSPSGSADTQYF
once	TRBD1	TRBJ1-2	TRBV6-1	TGTGCCAGCAGTTTACAGGGGAGAGCTAACTATGGCTACACCTTC	CASSLQGRANYGYTF
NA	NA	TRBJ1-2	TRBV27	TGTGCCAGCCGAATCGACAGCGTAAACTATGGCTACACCTTC	CASRIDSVNYGYTF
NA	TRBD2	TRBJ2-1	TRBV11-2	TGTGCCAGCAGCCGGGGGGAGGGATCCTACAATGAGCAGTTCTTC	CASSRGEGSYNEQFF
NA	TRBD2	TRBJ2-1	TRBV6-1	TGTGCCAGCAGTGACCCCCTAGCGGGGGGATTCTCCTACAATGAGCAGTTCTTC	CASSDPLAGGFSYNEQFF
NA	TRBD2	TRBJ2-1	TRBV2	TGTGCCAGCAGCGATTTTAGCGGGCTAAGGTACAATGAGCAGTTCTTC	CASSDFSGLRYNEQFF
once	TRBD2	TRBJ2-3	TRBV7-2	TGTGCCAGCACCCCATGGGGCGGGGGGGCCGGGAAAACAGATACGCAGTATTTT	CASTPWGGGAGKTDTQYF
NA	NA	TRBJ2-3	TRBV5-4	TGTGCCAGCAGCTTGGAGAGGGTTGATACGCAGTATTTT	CASSLERVDTQYF
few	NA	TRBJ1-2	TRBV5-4	TGTGCCAGCAGCTCAATTCTAAACTATGGCTACACCTTC	CASSSILNYGYTF
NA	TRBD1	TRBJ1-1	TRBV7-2	TGTGCCAGCAGCTTAGGACAGGGCACTGAAGCTTTCTTT	CASSLGQGTEAFF